These 12 T cell receptor beta chains originate from one sample sequenced in a study of PD-1 blockade in classical Hodgkin lymphoma. Time point of the sample: newly diagnosed, previously untreated cHL patient sample. It was by magnetic negative selection that CD4+ T cells were purified from thawed PBMCs. Method: immunoSEQ multiplex PCR; TCRdb's copy keeps in-frame clones and lacks some. The top ten hold approximately 0.41% of the sample, which has roughly 20,000 clones, roughly 90% seen once. Material for sequencing was CD4+ T cells from blood. The source of these receptors is a human donor with classical Hodgkin lymphoma.

CDR3 in DNA: TGCGCCAGCAGCCTTTGGGACAGCCCGAACACTGAAGCTTTCTTT. It codes for CASSLWDSPNTEAFF. The J gene is TRBJ1-1, the V gene TRBV4-1; 7 bases fit TRBD1. J was trimmed by 1 base and V by 4 bases; bases with no gene match: 6. Germline lookup yields CDR1 MGHRA and CDR2 YSYEKL. The CDR3 is 15 residues long.

CDR3 DNA: TGTGCCAGCAGTGAATCGACTAGCCGGGGACTCACAGATACGCAGTATTTT. Translation: CASSESTSRGLTDTQYF. The rearrangement links TRBV25-1 to TRBJ2-3; 7 nucleotides match TRBD2. The CDR3 covers 17 residues. Germline V gene sequence: CDR1 MGHDK, CDR2 SYGVNS. Unmatched junction bases numbered 9, after V lost 1 base and J lost 2 bases.

V gene TRBV5-1 combines with J gene TRBJ2-2; a possible D gene is TRBD1 (6 bases). V was pared by 0 bases and J by 2 bases, with 11 bases between. This CDR3 has 16 residues. CDR1 and CDR2 from the germline V gene are SGHRS and YFSETQ. CDR3 sequence: CASSLAGARNTGELFF. The CDR3 coding sequence is TGCGCCAGCAGCTTGGCAGGGGCGAGAAACACCGGGGAGCTGTTTTTT.

V is TRBV30 and J is TRBJ2-5; tentatively, D is TRBD1 (5 bases). V was cut by 0 bases and J by 7 bases, with 12 bases left in between. Germline CDR1 and CDR2: GTSNPN and SVGIG (reference sequence). The CDR3 runs 13 residues. Written as DNA, the CDR3 is TGTGCCTGGAGTGTACCCAGGGTCGGGACCCAGTACTTC. Its protein product is CAWSVPRVGTQYF.

V and J are TRBV5-6 and TRBJ2-5; D may correspond to TRBD1 or TRBD2 (5 bases each). V lost 1 base and J lost 3, with 7 bases in between. This CDR3 has 13 residues. The germline CDR1 and CDR2 sequences are SGHDT and YYEEEE. The CDR3 protein is CASSLRGEETQYF. CDR3 bases: TGTGCCAGCAGCTTGAGAGGGGAAGAGACCCAGTACTTC.

The chain combines TRBV10-3 with TRBJ1-5; tentative D call: TRBD1 (5 bases). Trimming stripped 8 bases from V and 2 bases from J, with 13 bases between. The CDR3 is made up of 14 amino acids. Germline CDR1 ENHRY, CDR2 SYGVKD. The CDR3 loop reads CAISRDGGNQPQHF. The CDR3 DNA reads TGTGCCATCTCTAGGGACGGAGGCAATCAGCCCCAGCATTTT.

This clone was seen once. The rearrangement links TRBV7-8 to TRBJ1-2; D might be TRBD1 (6 bases). Per germline, CDR1 SGHVS and CDR2 FQNEAQ. This CDR3 is built from 16 residues. Trimming shortened V by 1 base and J by 3 bases, and 15 bases separated the two germline ends. As DNA, the CDR3 is TGTGCCAGCAGCTTAGGTCGGTACTCAGGGGACTATGGCTACACCTTC. It encodes CASSLGRYSGDYGYTF.

This chain links TRBV19 with TRBJ1-4, with 7 bases fitting TRBD1. The ends lost 3 bases at V and 0 bases at J; junction bases unmatched: 4. Germline CDR1 is LNHDA and CDR2 is SQIVND (reference sequence). CDR3 length: 16 amino acids. CDR3 in DNA: TGTGCCAGTAGTATGAACAGGGGACCAACTAATGAAAAACTGTTTTTT. Protein product: CASSMNRGPTNEKLFF.

This chain uses TRBV5-1 with TRBJ2-3; 7 bases agree with TRBD1. From germline, CDR1 is SGHRS and CDR2 YFSETQ. With V trimmed by 0 bases and J by 5 bases, 9 bases remained unmatched. The CDR3 is 16 residues long. The CDR3 loop reads CASSLAGQTAGDTQYF. The CDR3 region has the DNA TGCGCCAGCAGCTTGGCGGGACAGACCGCAGGAGATACGCAGTATTTT.

The chain carries TRBV5-4 and TRBJ1-4; D uncertain. CDR3 length: 14 residues. CDR1 is SGHNT and CDR2 is YYREEE in the germline V gene (reference sequence). V gave up 1 base and J gave up 10 bases, with 14 bases separating them. The CDR3 sequence is CASSLHGSPVKLFF. CDR3 coding DNA: TGTGCCAGCAGCTTGCATGGTTCCCCAGTAAAACTGTTTTTT.

V is TRBV6-5 and J is TRBJ2-3; D is ambiguous. CDR3 length: 15 residues. V was cut by 6 bases and J by 1 base, with 14 bases left in between. The V gene's germline CDR1 is MNHEY and CDR2 SVGAGI. CDR3 protein: CASSRTPVGTDTQYF. In DNA, the CDR3 is TGTGCCAGCAGCCGCACGCCGGTCGGCACAGATACGCAGTATTTT.

This clone is a singleton in its sample. V and J are TRBV18 and TRBJ2-7; D remains unclear. The CDR3 is made up of 13 amino acids. Germline assignment: CDR1 KGHSH and CDR2 LQKENI. The V and J ends lost 3 bases and 5 bases respectively, with 11 bases between them. The CDR3 coding sequence is TGTGCCAGCTCACCCACCGTACGGGACGAGCAGTACTTC. Protein sequence: CASSPTVRDEQYF.